These 21 T cell receptor beta chains were sequenced from one sample in a study of cytomegalovirus exposure and HLA in healthy donors. PCR employed 60 Vbeta and 13 Jbeta primers. TCRdb's table, derived via immunoSEQ multiplex PCR, lists solely in-frame clones and lacks some. Found here are about 120,000 clones, around 79% of them singletons; the top ten hold less than 4%. What was sequenced was PBMCs. The receptors originated from a woman in her 30s in good health and CMV-seropositive.

The chain is built from TRBV6-1 and TRBJ2-5; 9 positions match TRBD1. CDR1 and CDR2 (germline): MNHNS, SASEGT. V lost 7 bases, J lost 4 bases, and 7 bases stayed unmatched. The CDR3 consists of 14 residues. The CDR3 region has the DNA TGTGCCAGCAACAGAATGGGACAGGGAGAGACCCAGTACTTC. It encodes CASNRMGQGETQYF.

The chain is built from TRBV5-1 and TRBJ2-7; a possible D gene is TRBD2 (7 bases). Trimming removed 5 bases at V and 4 bases at J, with 19 bases between. This CDR3 region has 15 residues. Germline V gene data show CDR1 as SGHRS and CDR2 as YFSETQ. CDR3 DNA: TGCGCCAGCAGGTCTCCAGGGGAGGGGCTATACGAGCAGTACTTC. This gives the protein CASRSPGEGLYEQYF.

This clone showed up just once. The chain has TRBV29-1 and TRBJ2-3, with 8 bases matching TRBD2. The CDR3 is made up of 14 amino acids. V was pared by 7 bases and J by 5 bases, with 11 bases of the junction left unmatched. Germline V gives CDR1 SQVTM, CDR2 ANQGSEA. CDR3 amino acids: CSARGEGWLDTQYF. The CDR3 nucleotides read TGCAGCGCGCGGGGGGAAGGTTGGTTAGATACGCAGTATTTT.

The rearrangement links TRBV27 to TRBJ2-3; the match to TRBD1 covers 8 bases. After removal of 5 bases from V and 4 bases from J, the junction contained 8 bases not matched to a gene. Germline V lookup: CDR1 MNHEY, CDR2 SMNVEV (reference sequence). The CDR3 sequence is 15 residues long. The CDR3 region is CASSTGTGLADTQYF. CDR3 nucleotides: TGTGCCAGCAGTACCGGGACAGGTCTGGCAGATACGCAGTATTTT.

The chain carries TRBV6-5 and TRBJ2-3, with TRBD2 identical over 15 bases. V lost 2 bases, J lost 9 bases, and 6 bases stayed unmatched. Per the germline V gene, CDR1 is MNHEY and CDR2 is SVGAGI. CDR3 size: 16 residues. The CDR3 DNA is TGTGCCAGCAGTTACGCCCCCGGGACTAGCGGGGGGACGCAGTATTTT. This gives the protein CASSYAPGTSGGTQYF.

There are a few counts of this clone. The V call is TRBV9, the J call TRBJ2-2; 14 bases are a match to TRBD2. The junction had 0 bases not matched to a gene; V was cut back by 7 bases and J by 4 bases. CDR1 is SGDLS, CDR2 YYNGEE, per germline. This CDR3 comprises 14 residues. This chain's CDR3 is CASGLAGGTGELFF. The CDR3 coding sequence is TGTGCCAGCGGACTAGCGGGGGGCACCGGGGAGCTGTTTTTT.

This rearrangement joins TRBV5-1 to TRBJ2-2; D unresolved. V was trimmed by 0 bases and J by 4 bases, leaving 13 bases between them. This CDR3 has 16 residues. From germline, CDR1 is SGHRS and CDR2 YFSETQ. The CDR3 DNA follows: TGCGCCAGCAGCTTGGGAGCGAGCCAGAGCACCGGGGAGCTGTTTTTT. It specifies CASSLGASQSTGELFF. Full variable domain (missing parts from reference TRBV5-1 and TRBJ2-2): KAGVTQTPRYLIKTRGQQVTLSCSPISGHRSVSWYQQTPGQGLQFLFEYFSETQRNKGNFPGRFSGRQFSNSRSEMNVSTLELGDSALYLCASSLGASQSTGELFFGEGSRLTVL.

The chain is built from TRBV5-6 and TRBJ1-2; the D gene is possibly TRBD1 (5 bases). This CDR3 is built from 13 residues. V was shortened by 2 bases and J by 8 bases, with 13 bases between the two germline ends. Germline V gene sequence: CDR1 SGHDT, CDR2 YYEEEE. Here the CDR3 DNA reads TGTGCCAGCAGCTTCCAGGGTGAGAGGGGCTACACCTTC. This translates into CASSFQGERGYTF.

The V and J genes are TRBV4-1 and TRBJ2-2, with 8 bases fitting TRBD1. Germline V gene sequence: CDR1 MGHRA, CDR2 YSYEKL. V lost 2 bases to trimming and J lost 2 bases; unmatched junction nucleotides: 13. The length of the CDR3 is 19 residues. CDR3 sequence: CASSQIKFWTGTNTGELFF. The CDR3 DNA reads TGCGCCAGCAGCCAAATTAAGTTCTGGACAGGGACCAACACCGGGGAGCTGTTTTTT.

The chain joins TRBV6-5 to TRBJ2-1, with D maybe TRBD1 (5 bases). The CDR3 consists of 14 residues. Trimming removed 3 bases at V and 6 bases at J, with 12 bases between. From germline, CDR1 is MNHEY and CDR2 SVGAGI. The CDR3 bases are TGTGCCAGCAGTTATCAGGGAACTTCCAATGAGCAGTTCTTC. It codes for CASSYQGTSNEQFF.

V and J are TRBV11-2 and TRBJ2-7, with 7 bases lining up with TRBD1. CDR1 and CDR2 from the germline V gene are SGHAT and FQNNGV. V was clipped by 1 base and J by 4 bases; unmatched bases: 4. The CDR3 loop spans 14 amino acids. CDR3 region: CASSLGDRVYEQYF. CDR3 nucleotides: TGTGCCAGCAGCTTAGGGGACAGAGTTTACGAGCAGTACTTC. The whole variable domain, filled in from reference TRBV11-2 and TRBJ2-7, reads EAGVAQSPRYKIIEKRQSVAFWCNPISGHATLYWYQQILGQGPKLLIQFQNNGVVDDSQLPKDRFSAERLKGVDSTLKIQPAKLEDSAVYLCASSLGDRVYEQYFGPGTRLTVT.

The rearrangement joins TRBV15 to TRBJ2-5; TRBD2 might be the D (5 bases). CDR3 length: 15 amino acids. The germline V and J ends were trimmed by 0 bases and 2 bases, with 10 bases remaining between them. CDR1 and CDR2 from the germline V gene are LNHNV and YYDKDF (reference sequence). The CDR3 DNA follows: TGTGCCACCAGCAGAGATCGACTACCTCAAGAGACCCAGTACTTC. Translation: CATSRDRLPQETQYF.

This chain uses TRBV11-2 with TRBJ1-1; D is unclear. The V and J ends lost 5 bases and 1 base respectively, with 8 bases between them. The CDR3 is 13 residues long. Germline CDR1 is SGHAT and CDR2 is FQNNGV. CDR3 protein: CASSLRWNTEAFF. The CDR3 DNA reads as TGTGCCAGCAGCCTCAGATGGAACACTGAAGCTTTCTTT.

The V and J genes are TRBV7-2 and TRBJ1-5, with D perhaps matching TRBD1 (5 bases). V was trimmed by 1 base and J by 11 bases, leaving 15 bases between them. CDR3 length: 14 amino acids. Germline CDR1 and CDR2: SGHTA and FQGNSA. CDR3 nucleotide sequence: TGTGCCAGCAGCTTAGGCCCCACCGGGGGGGCCCAGCATTTT. This encodes CASSLGPTGGAQHF.

V is TRBV4-2 and J is TRBJ2-2, with D perhaps matching TRBD2 (6 bases). This CDR3 comprises 15 residues. With 0 bases removed from V and 6 bases from J, the gap between germline ends came to 11 bases. Germline V CDR1 and CDR2: LGHNA, YNFKEQ. The CDR3, as DNA: TGTGCCAGCAGCCAAGAGGGAGGAAGCGCCGGGGAGCTGTTTTTT. It codes for CASSQEGGSAGELFF.

The J gene is TRBJ2-5, the V gene TRBV5-5; a possible D gene is TRBD1 (5 bases). Trimming took off 2 bases at V and 7 bases at J, with 15 bases between the two ends. In germline, CDR1 is SGHKS, CDR2 YYEKEE (reference sequence). This CDR3 has 14 residues. CDR3 sequence (DNA): TGTGCCAGCAGCTTCGACATGGGGCCGAGGACCCAGTACTTC. Translation: CASSFDMGPRTQYF.

This rearrangement joins TRBV27 to TRBJ2-7; TRBD2 might be the D (5 bases). Germline lookup yields CDR1 MNHEY and CDR2 SMNVEV (reference sequence). This CDR3 spans 15 amino acids. Deletions cut 0 bases from V and 6 bases from J, with 15 bases between. Here the CDR3 reads CASSLSSSTSSEQYF. DNA of the CDR3: TGTGCCAGCAGTTTATCGTCCAGTACTAGTAGCGAGCAGTACTTC.

This clone was counted a single time. The V gene is TRBV28, the J gene TRBJ2-7, with D tentatively TRBD2 (5 bases). The germline V gene has CDR1 MDHEN and CDR2 SYDVKM. This CDR3 has 13 residues. The V and J ends lost 6 bases and 5 bases respectively, with 14 bases between them. Written as DNA, the CDR3 is TGTGCCAGCAGCCCTGGAGGCCGGGACGAGCAGTACTTC. Its protein is CASSPGGRDEQYF.

J is TRBJ2-5 and V is TRBV2; D remains unclear. This CDR3 region has 13 residues. Germline V lookup: CDR1 SNHLY, CDR2 FYNNEI. V lost 6 bases to trimming and J lost 2 bases, with 10 bases between them. The CDR3 nucleotides read TGTGCCAGCAGGGCGGAATCACAAGAGACCCAGTACTTC. Residues: CASRAESQETQYF.

This clone was seen a handful of times. The rearrangement uses TRBV4-2 and TRBJ1-1, with a possible D match to TRBD1 (5 bases). Trimming left V 0 bases short and J 4 bases short, with 12 bases between. The germline V gene encodes CDR1 LGHNA and CDR2 YNFKEQ. This CDR3 contains 15 residues. This chain's CDR3 is CASSQDRGGGTEAFF. As DNA, the CDR3 is TGTGCCAGCAGCCAAGATCGGGGGGGAGGCACTGAAGCTTTCTTT.

CDR3 nucleotide sequence: TGTGCCAGCAGCGTAGCGGGGGGGTTCACAGATACGCAGTATTTT. This translates into CASSVAGGFTDTQYF. The V and J genes are TRBV9 and TRBJ2-3, with 8 bases identical to TRBD2. The V segment lost 0 bases and the J segment 2 bases; nucleotides outside the gene matches: 2. The CDR3 has 15 residues. Per the germline V gene, CDR1 is SGDLS and CDR2 is YYNGEE.